This T cell receptor (beta chain) appears in the sequencing data of a study of blood T cells in healthy people across ages. Using a J-beta primer mix together with a sample-barcoded 5' primer, a second PCR was run for about 6 to 11 cycles. TCRdb used MiXCR to reprocess the 5' RACE reads, holding one entry per CDR3 protein. The sample lists roughly 1.6 million distinct CDR3 sequences, almost 35% seen once, with approximately 10% in the top ten. In terms of origin and age, donors were healthy Caucasian individuals from Russia aged 6 to 90. Investigators took 8.5 to 10 milliliters of peripheral blood from every donor. The CDR3 runs to 16 residues. V dropped 2 bases and J dropped 3 bases, with 16 bases sitting between them. CDR1 and CDR2 (germline): SEHNR, FQNEAQ (reference sequence).

Sequencing input: blood. The rearrangement links TRBV7-9 to TRBJ2-5; D gene ambiguous. The sequence was obtained from a woman under 40 in good health. This CDR3 is CASSLSSPSRKETQYF. Written as DNA, the CDR3 is TGTGCCAGCAGCTTATCGAGTCCCAGCAGGAAAGAGACCCAGTACTTC.